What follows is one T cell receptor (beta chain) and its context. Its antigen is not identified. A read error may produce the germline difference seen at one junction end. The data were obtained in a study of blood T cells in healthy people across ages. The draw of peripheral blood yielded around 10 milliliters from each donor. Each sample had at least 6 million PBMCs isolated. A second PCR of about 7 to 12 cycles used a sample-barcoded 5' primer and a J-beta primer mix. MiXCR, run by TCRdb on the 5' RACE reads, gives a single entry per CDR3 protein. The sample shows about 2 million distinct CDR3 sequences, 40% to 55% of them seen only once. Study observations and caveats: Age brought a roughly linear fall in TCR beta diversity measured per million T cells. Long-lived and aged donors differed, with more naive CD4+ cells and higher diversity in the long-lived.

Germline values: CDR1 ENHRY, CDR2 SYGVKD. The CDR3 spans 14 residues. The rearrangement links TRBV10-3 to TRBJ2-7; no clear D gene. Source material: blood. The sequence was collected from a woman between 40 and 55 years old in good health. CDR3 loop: CTISDSAIPDEQYF. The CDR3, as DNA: TGTACCATCAGTGATTCGGCTATCCCAGACGAGCAGTACTTC.